Each of the 8 T cell receptor beta chains below was sequenced from the same sample in a study of cytomegalovirus exposure and HLA in healthy donors. The PCR was carried out with 60 Vbeta primers and 13 Jbeta primers. Libraries were prepared by immunoSEQ multiplex PCR; TCRdb keeps only in-frame clonotypes and omits some of them. The repertoire has 150,000 to 200,000 clones, about 83% of them found once; the top ten carry less than 6%. Input material: PBMCs. These receptors originate from a woman aged 30 to 39 in good health and CMV-seropositive.

This clone was counted between two and nine times. This sequence joins TRBV7-9 and TRBJ1-5, with a weak D call TRBD1 (5 bases). Germline assignment: CDR1 SEHNR and CDR2 FQNEAQ (reference sequence). Trimming left V 4 bases short and J 6 bases short, with 13 bases between. The length of the CDR3 is 14 residues. The CDR3, as DNA: TGTGCCAGCAGCTATGGGGGGGTTGGTCAGCCCCAGCATTTT. It is translated as CASSYGGVGQPQHF.

The chain uses TRBV19 and TRBJ2-5; the D gene is possibly TRBD2 (6 bases). The germline V and J ends were trimmed by 3 bases and 4 bases, with 12 bases remaining between them. The CDR3 runs 14 residues. Germline-derived CDR1 and CDR2 are LNHDA and SQIVND (reference sequence). The CDR3 nucleotides read TGTGCCAGTAGTATGGGGGGAGGAGGAGAGACCCAGTACTTC. Protein: CASSMGGGGETQYF.

This chain joins TRBV7-9 and TRBJ2-5, with 8 bases that match TRBD2. V was clipped by 4 bases and J by 4 bases; unmatched bases: 11. Germline assignment: CDR1 SEHNR and CDR2 FQNEAQ (reference sequence). The length of the CDR3 is 16 residues. The CDR3 region is CASSYLGRAGRETQYF. The CDR3 DNA reads as TGTGCCAGCAGCTACCTCGGGAGGGCGGGAAGAGAGACCCAGTACTTC.

The chain employs TRBV5-6 and TRBJ1-5; the D is unclear. Per the germline V gene, CDR1 is SGHDT and CDR2 is YYEEEE. Trimming stripped 0 bases from V and 6 bases from J, with 4 bases between. The length of the CDR3 is 12 residues. The CDR3 spells CASSLAGQPQHF. The CDR3 DNA reads as TGTGCCAGCAGCTTGGCCGGTCAGCCCCAGCATTTT.

The chain combines TRBV2 with TRBJ1-2; the D gene is possibly TRBD1 (6 bases). V was pared by 7 bases and J by 8 bases, with 20 bases between. CDR3 length: 14 residues. Germline-derived CDR1 and CDR2 are SNHLY and FYNNEI. CDR3 bases: TGTGCCAGCACCGACGGGTGGGACACCAAAGGCTACACCTTC. Its translation: CASTDGWDTKGYTF. The variable domain in full, with the rest retrieved from reference TRBV2 and TRBJ1-2, is EPEVTQTPSHQVTQMGQEVILRCVPISNHLYFYWYRQILGQKVEFLVSFYNNEISEKSEIFDDQFSVERPDGSNFTLKIRSTKLEDSAMYFCASTDGWDTKGYTFGSGTRLTVV.

The V and J genes are TRBV4-1 and TRBJ2-3; D perhaps matches TRBD2 (6 bases). The CDR3 has 16 residues. The germline V gene encodes CDR1 MGHRA and CDR2 YSYEKL. Trimming took 1 base from V and 0 from J, leaving 11 bases between them. CDR3 DNA: TGCGCCAGCAGCCAAGCCGCACGGGAGAGCACAGATACGCAGTATTTT. Protein: CASSQAARESTDTQYF.

This clone was seen only a few times. This chain uses TRBV2 with TRBJ1-2; TRBD1 matches at 7 bases. Germline-derived CDR1 and CDR2 are SNHLY and FYNNEI. Germline trimming cut 10 bases from V and 5 bases from J; bases unmatched to any gene: 7. The CDR3 runs 12 residues. The CDR3 loop reads CATQGQSYGYTF. The CDR3 DNA sequence: TGTGCCACCCAGGGACAGTCTTATGGCTACACCTTC.

The chain has TRBV29-1 and TRBJ2-3, with TRBD2 as a possible D gene (5 bases). The CDR3 extends over 15 amino acids. Trimming shortened V by 6 bases and J by 2 bases, and 18 bases separated the two germline ends. Germline V gene sequence: CDR1 SQVTM, CDR2 ANQGSEA. In nucleotides, the CDR3 is TGCAGCGTAATGTTTCCACGGAGGCCCACAGATACGCAGTATTTT. It translates to CSVMFPRRPTDTQYF.